The clone carrying this TCR beta chain was recorded a few times. A universal primer site and UMIs were added as TCR cDNA was made by 5'RACE template switching. In TCRdb, the 5' RACE reads were re-called with MiXCR into one record per CDR3 protein. The table records some 300,000 distinct CDR3 sequences, 8.1% of them present only once. The source of the sample is a study of T cells after yellow fever vaccination. Study information: It was SMART-Seq v4 Ultra Low Input that prepared the fractions with low cell numbers.

The CDR3 extends over 15 amino acids. The germline V gene has CDR1 SEHNR and CDR2 FQNEAQ (reference sequence). With 1 base removed from V and 2 bases from J, the gap between germline ends came to 12 bases. The sample was PBMCs, taken 45 days after the first yellow fever vaccination. The source of this sequence is a man aged 18-30 years who received the YFV17D yellow fever vaccine. This chain connects TRBV7-9 to TRBJ2-7; D is unclear. The CDR3 is CASSLGPAPPYEQYV. CDR3 nucleotide sequence: TGTGCCAGCAGCTTAGGGCCAGCCCCACCCTACGAGCAGTACGTC.